The 2 T cell receptor beta chains below all came from one sample that was sequenced in a study of blood T cell repertoires in COVID-19. Produced via immunoSEQ multiplex PCR; TCRdb's table is partial and in-frame only. The sample has about 190,000 clones; about four fifths are singletons. The specimen sequenced was peripheral blood. Source of these receptors: a woman in her thirties or forties with acute or convalescent COVID-19.

The genes are TRBV9 and TRBJ2-5; D gene uncertain. From germline, CDR1 is SGDLS and CDR2 YYNGEE. Trimming took 0 bases from V and 4 from J, leaving 10 bases between them. This CDR3 comprises 14 residues. For the CDR3, the DNA is TGTGCCAGCAGCGTAGGGTCGAGCGTAGAGACCCAGTACTTC. It translates to CASSVGSSVETQYF.

The CDR3, as DNA: TGTGCCAGCAGCCCGGGACAGGGACTTAACTATGGCTACACCTTC. It yields the protein CASSPGQGLNYGYTF. The chain employs TRBV5-6 and TRBJ1-2; 9 nucleotides match TRBD1. The trim removed 4 bases at V and 1 base at J, leaving 5 bases unmatched. The CDR3 loop spans 15 amino acids. The germline V gene encodes CDR1 SGHDT and CDR2 YYEEEE.